This TCR beta chain came from a study of CD8 T cells in ankylosing spondylitis (dated by TCRdb to 2015 to 2018). About the investigation overall: The study profiled T cell receptor beta repertoires in healthy donors and ankylosing spondylitis patients to find disease-linked TCR variants. The whole study cohort included over a hundred healthy donors and around 25 ankylosing spondylitis patients. Peripheral blood was sampled, and synovial fluid was also collected from ankylosing spondylitis patients.

What the authors observed across the whole study: A TCR beta motif of seven or eight highly homologous amino acid variants appeared characteristic of blood from ankylosing spondylitis patients. The disease-linked clones had a CD8+ phenotype and were found at relatively low frequencies in peripheral blood. Some motif variants had previously been reported in the synovial fluid and blood of reactive arthritis patients, which suggests shared mechanisms of disease initiation. The disease-linked clones were reported to be significantly enriched in matched synovial fluid samples from ankylosing spondylitis patients.

In its sample, this clonotype was seen many times. The antigen it binds to is not known. The record has no base qualities; no much larger clone is one base away. Instrument used: Illumina HiSeq 2500. Quantitative 5'-RACE with molecular barcodes was used to prepare TCR beta libraries. Regarding the original processing steps: A new computational method, built on a probabilistic model of VDJ rearrangement, was used to identify disease-linked TCR variants. Through fastp at Q25 and MiXCR, TCRdb rebuilt clones from the public reads, retaining in-frame beta chains. Each entry merges the rows of one CDR3 protein and shows their most common DNA and genes. TCRdb's processing, not the authors' own work, is the source of the V and J calls. Here the sample has about 300,000 distinct CDR3 sequences; approximately 10% occur a single time. The leading ten clones occupy roughly 9.1% of the sample. From the cysteine through the phenylalanine, the CDR3 covers 13 amino acids. Just CDR3 DNA is preserved here, 39 bases in frame from base 1. Via the germline V gene, CDR1 is MNHNS and CDR2 SASEGT. The junction shows trimming of 9 bases on V and 2 bases on J, and the gene matches do not reach 5 bases of it.

What was sequenced was blood, either unsorted or a sorted T cell fraction (not recorded which). The TCR sequence derives from a female donor with ankylosing spondylitis or in good health (not recorded which). The sequence is built from TRBV6-1 and TRBJ2-3, with 7 central nucleotides matching TRBD1. For the CDR3, the sequence is CASRQGSTDTQYF. Here is the DNA: TGTGCCAGTCGACAGGGCTCCACAGATACGCAGTATTTT.